The 21 T cell receptor beta chains presented below share a single source sample, sequenced in a study of cytomegalovirus exposure and HLA in healthy donors. The PCR made use of 60 Vbeta and 13 Jbeta primers. Profiling relied on immunoSEQ multiplex PCR, and the TCRdb table lists in-frame clones only, not all of them. The sample holds 200,000 to 250,000 clones, 60% to 85% seen once. Material: PBMCs. The source of these receptors is a man between 40 and 49 years old in good health and CMV-seronegative.

V usage is TRBV7-3 and J usage is TRBJ2-1; 10 bases are shared with TRBD2. Looked up from germline, CDR1 is SGHTA and CDR2 is FQGTGA. The CDR3 runs 15 residues. With V trimmed by 5 bases and J by 5 bases, 6 bases remained unmatched. CDR3 sequence: CASSVLSGGDNEQFF. CDR3 DNA: TGTGCCAGCAGCGTGCTGAGCGGGGGGGACAATGAGCAGTTCTTC.

This chain joins TRBV6-5 and TRBJ1-1; D is unresolved. In germline, CDR1 is MNHEY, CDR2 SVGAGI. V was clipped by 6 bases and J by 1 base, with 12 bases between them. CDR3 length equals 14 residues. The CDR3 loop reads CASRPTKRNTEAFF. The CDR3 DNA is TGTGCCAGCAGACCGACTAAGCGGAACACTGAAGCTTTCTTT.

The rearrangement uses TRBV27 and TRBJ2-2; 10 bases match TRBD1. The trim removed 6 bases at V and 8 bases at J, leaving 6 bases unmatched. Germline CDR1 reads MNHEY; CDR2 reads SMNVEV (reference sequence). This CDR3 contains 14 residues. CDR3 sequence reads: CASSPGQGMGELFF. The CDR3 DNA reads TGTGCCAGCAGCCCGGGACAGGGGATGGGGGAGCTGTTTTTT.

The V call is TRBV27, the J call TRBJ1-1; the D gene is possibly TRBD1 (5 bases). This CDR3 has 14 residues. Trimming took 1 base from V and 2 from J, leaving 8 bases between them. The germline CDR1 and CDR2 sequences are MNHEY and SMNVEV (reference sequence). The CDR3 region is CASSLYQGNTEAFF. For the CDR3, the DNA is TGTGCCAGCAGTTTATATCAGGGAAACACTGAAGCTTTCTTT.

The rearrangement uses TRBV4-2 and TRBJ2-2, with a tentative D call TRBD1 (6 bases). CDR3 length: 16 residues. Trimming took off 4 bases at V and 7 bases at J, with 19 bases between the two ends. Germline V gene lookup returns CDR1 LGHNA and CDR2 YNFKEQ. CDR3 nucleotide sequence: TGTGCCAGCAGCCGCGGACCCACAGGGAGTGGCGGGGAGCTGTTTTTT. Translated, it gives CASSRGPTGSGGELFF.

The rearrangement links TRBV5-5 to TRBJ1-1; D is uncertain. CDR3 length equals 15 residues. V lost 0 bases and J 5 bases, leaving 14 bases between the germline ends. Germline assignment: CDR1 SGHKS and CDR2 YYEKEE (reference sequence). The CDR3 is CASSLGVTAVTEAFF. The CDR3 DNA reads TGTGCCAGCAGCTTGGGGGTTACCGCGGTAACTGAAGCTTTCTTT. The full variable domain, in which reference TRBV5-5 and TRBJ1-1 provide the parts outside the CDR3, is DAGVTQSPTHLIKTRGQQVTLRCSPISGHKSVSWYQQVLGQGPQFIFQYYEKEERGRGNFPDRFSARQFPNYSSELNVNALLLGDSALYLCASSLGVTAVTEAFFGQGTRLTVV.

The V gene is TRBV5-1, the J gene TRBJ1-4, with D maybe TRBD1 (6 bases). The CDR3 extends over 14 amino acids. In germline, CDR1 is SGHRS, CDR2 YFSETQ. V was trimmed by 2 bases and J by 5 bases, leaving 10 bases between them. The CDR3 region is CASSFGQKNEKLFF. The CDR3 DNA sequence: TGCGCCAGCAGCTTCGGACAGAAGAATGAAAAACTGTTTTTT.

V is TRBV28 and J is TRBJ1-4, with 9 bases lining up with TRBD1. Trimming took 5 bases from V and 8 from J; bases not matched to a gene: 9. Germline CDR1 MDHEN, CDR2 SYDVKM. The CDR3 sequence is 15 residues long. The CDR3 DNA is TGTGCCAGCAGTAGCGTAACAGGGGGCCGGGAAAAACTGTTTTTT. It codes for CASSSVTGGREKLFF.

This clone was counted a few times. The gene calls are TRBV4-1 and TRBJ2-4, with 11 bases aligning to TRBD1. This CDR3 spans 17 amino acids. Germline V gene sequence: CDR1 MGHRA, CDR2 YSYEKL. Germline trimming cut 1 base from V and 5 bases from J; bases unmatched to any gene: 7. CDR3 sequence (DNA): TGCGCCAGCAGCCAAGCGATTTTGGACAGGGGGCAAAACATTCAGTACTTC. Translating gives CASSQAILDRGQNIQYF.

The chain employs TRBV19 and TRBJ2-3, with 10 bases lining up with TRBD2. The V and J ends lost 3 bases and 3 bases, in that order; junction bases with no gene match: 12. The CDR3 extends over 18 amino acids. Germline CDR1 reads LNHDA; CDR2 reads SQIVND (reference sequence). Here the CDR3 reads CASSMRVAGGPATDTQYF. The CDR3 coding sequence is TGTGCCAGTAGTATGAGGGTAGCGGGGGGCCCCGCAACAGATACGCAGTATTTT. Based on the CDR3 plus reference TRBV19 and TRBJ2-3, the full variable domain is DGGITQSPKYLFRKEGQNVTLSCEQNLNHDAMYWYRQDPGQGLRLIYYSQIVNDFQKGDIAEGYSVSREKKESFPLTVTSAQKNPTAFYLCASSMRVAGGPATDTQYFGPGTRLTVL.

This chain connects TRBV21-1 to TRBJ2-7; the table's D call of TRBD2 was not tested on the DNA. TRBV21-1 is a known pseudogene. This CDR3 contains 18 residues. The CDR3 DNA is TGTGCCAGCAGCACTTACTTACTAGCGGGGGTAACCTTTTACGAGCAGTACTTC. It codes for CASSTYLLAGVTFYEQYF.

The rearrangement joins TRBV19 to TRBJ2-1; D remains unclear. The CDR3 is 15 amino acids. The germline gives CDR1 LNHDA, CDR2 SQIVND (reference sequence). V lost 3 bases and J lost 0, with 9 bases in between. CDR3 protein: CASSIELSSYNEQFF. The CDR3 DNA is TGTGCCAGTAGTATTGAGCTGAGCTCCTACAATGAGCAGTTCTTC.

This chain uses TRBV5-1 with TRBJ2-1, with 12 nucleotides matching TRBD1. CDR1 SGHRS and CDR2 YFSETQ come from the germline V gene. With V trimmed by 3 bases and J by 9 bases, 16 bases remained unmatched. The CDR3 covers 18 residues. This CDR3 reads CASSSFPPGQGAEGEQFF. DNA for the CDR3: TGCGCCAGCAGCTCATTCCCCCCGGGACAGGGGGCTGAGGGTGAGCAGTTCTTC.

The chain carries TRBV2 and TRBJ1-1; the match to TRBD1 covers 9 bases. Germline V gene sequence: CDR1 SNHLY, CDR2 FYNNEI. V was clipped by 9 bases and J by 1 base; unmatched bases: 6. The CDR3 length is 14 residues. CDR3 nucleotide sequence: TGTGCCAGGACGCGGACAGGGGCGAACACTGAAGCTTTCTTT. Its translation: CARTRTGANTEAFF.

This clone was observed once. This chain connects TRBV7-9 to TRBJ2-1; D ambiguous. With 2 bases removed from V and 0 bases from J, the gap between germline ends came to 5 bases. CDR3 length equals 14 residues. Germline V gene sequence: CDR1 SEHNR, CDR2 FQNEAQ (reference sequence). In DNA form, the CDR3 reads TGTGCCAGCAGCTTAAGTAGCTCCTACAATGAGCAGTTCTTC. It encodes CASSLSSSYNEQFF.

This chain joins TRBV7-2 and TRBJ1-6; D not resolved. From germline, CDR1 is SGHTA and CDR2 FQGNSA. V gave up 3 bases and J gave up 0 bases, with 9 bases separating them. This CDR3 is 16 amino acids long. CDR3 DNA: TGTGCCAGCAGCTTTCGCGGTAGCTCCTATAATTCACCCCTCCACTTT. This codes for CASSFRGSSYNSPLHF. Together with reference TRBV7-2 and TRBJ1-6, the CDR3 gives the full variable domain: GAGVSQSPSNKVTEKGKDVELRCDPISGHTALYWYRQSLGQGLEFLIYFQGNSAPDKSGLPSDRFSAERTGGSVSTLTIQRTQQEDSAVYLCASSFRGSSYNSPLHFGNGTRLTVT.

This chain connects TRBV27 to TRBJ1-4; TRBD1 might be the D (6 bases). Per the germline V gene, CDR1 is MNHEY and CDR2 is SMNVEV (reference sequence). This CDR3 has 18 residues. With 2 bases removed from V and 8 bases from J, the gap between germline ends came to 24 bases. The CDR3 loop is CASSLTAYNGGRGEKLFF. The CDR3 region has the DNA TGTGCCAGCAGTTTAACTGCCTACAACGGGGGGCGAGGAGAAAAACTGTTTTTT.

This rearrangement joins TRBV7-9 to TRBJ1-1, with 7 bases matching TRBD1. Trimming removed 5 bases from V and 1 base from J; junction bases left unmatched: 7. The germline CDR1 and CDR2 sequences are SEHNR and FQNEAQ (reference sequence). This CDR3 is built from 15 residues. In DNA form, the CDR3 reads TGTGCCAGCAGCCCAGGGCGGACAGGGAACACTGAAGCTTTCTTT. This sequence encodes CASSPGRTGNTEAFF.

The chain combines TRBV7-3 with TRBJ2-3, with 8 bases lining up with TRBD1. The germline gives CDR1 SGHTA, CDR2 FQGTGA. The CDR3 is made up of 14 amino acids. V lost 5 bases and J lost 4; bases outside the gene matches: 5. The CDR3 spells CASSPGQGSDTQYF. The CDR3 DNA follows: TGTGCCAGCAGCCCCGGACAGGGTTCAGATACGCAGTATTTT.

This sequence joins TRBV28 and TRBJ1-2; D remains unclear. Between the trimmed V and J ends, which lost 5 bases and 5 bases, there was a span of 15 bases. The CDR3 length is 14 residues. Germline V CDR1 and CDR2: MDHEN, SYDVKM. In nucleotides, the CDR3 is TGTGCCAGCAGTCCCCCCCTGGGAGGGTATGGCTACACCTTC. It encodes CASSPPLGGYGYTF.

The chain's CDR3 is CSVKGQGSTEAFF. In DNA form, the CDR3 reads TGCAGCGTTAAGGGACAGGGAAGCACTGAAGCTTTCTTT. V and J are TRBV29-1 and TRBJ1-1; TRBD1 matches at 9 bases. The germline gives CDR1 SQVTM, CDR2 ANQGSEA. The CDR3 has 13 amino acids. V was clipped by 5 bases and J by 4 bases; unmatched bases: 5. Full variable domain (rest looked up from reference TRBV29-1 and TRBJ1-1): SAVISQKPSRDICQRGTSLTIQCQVDSQVTMMFWYRQQPGQSLTLIATANQGSEATYESGFVIDKFPISRPNLTFSTLTVSNMSPEDSSIYLCSVKGQGSTEAFFGQGTRLTVV.